Listed below are T cell receptor beta chains from one sample, sequenced in a study of CD8+ T cells in alopecia areata. The table came from immunoSEQ multiplex PCR; TCRdb's copy has only in-frame clones and leaves some out. The sample holds about 150,000 clones, 40% to 50% seen once. The sample comprised CD4+ T cells sorted from blood. These TCRs come from a human donor with alopecia areata. The CDR3 runs from the conserved cysteine through the conserved F or W. A D gene is named only where the DNA matches it firmly. For some rows the clone size is stated as once, few or many, or as a class when expanded; others skip it.

j_call	d_call	v_call	clone_size	cdr3_aa	cdr3_nt
TRBJ1-2	-	TRBV7-9	-	CASSVIIGSNYGYTF	TGTGCCAGCAGCGTAATCATTGGGAGTAACTATGGCTACACCTTC
TRBJ2-5	-	TRBV29-1	-	CSVRERALPETQYF	TGCAGCGTCAGGGAAAGGGCCTTACCAGAGACCCAGTACTTC
TRBJ1-5	-	TRBV18	-	CASSPSAEYQPQHF	TGTGCCAGCTCACCATCGGCGGAGTATCAGCCCCAGCATTTT
TRBJ2-2	TRBD1	TRBV7-8	few	CASRRVGQGGTGELFF	TGTGCCAGCAGGAGAGTAGGACAGGGGGGAACCGGGGAGCTGTTTTTT
TRBJ1-1	-	TRBV29-1	-	CSVGGGKGNTEAFF	TGCAGCGTTGGTGGGGGAAAGGGGAACACTGAAGCTTTCTTT
TRBJ2-2	TRBD2	TRBV2	-	CASHRLADTGELFF	TGTGCCAGCCATCGACTAGCGGACACCGGGGAGCTGTTTTTT
TRBJ1-2	-	TRBV4-1	-	CASSPLGFGYTF	TGCGCCAGCAGCCCCCTAGGATTCGGCTACACCTTC
TRBJ2-2	TRBD2	TRBV5-1	-	CASSRTGTMDVGELFF	TGCGCCAGCAGCCGGACCGGGACTATGGACGTCGGGGAGCTGTTTTTT
TRBJ1-5	-	TRBV30	-	CAWSTAGSTGPFGNQPQHF	TGTGCCTGGAGTACGGCCGGATCTACTGGACCCTTCGGCAATCAGCCCCAGCATTTT
TRBJ1-1	-	TRBV19	few	CASSGWQGRNTEAFF	TGTGCCAGTAGTGGCTGGCAGGGGAGAAACACTGAAGCTTTCTTT
TRBJ2-2	TRBD2	TRBV4-1	-	CASSQDDGLAGVDTGELFF	TGCGCCAGCAGCCAAGATGACGGACTAGCGGGAGTAGACACCGGGGAGCTGTTTTTT
TRBJ2-7	TRBD1	TRBV29-1	-	CSVDLVPGTVSYEQYF	TGCAGCGTTGACCTGGTGCCTGGGACAGTTTCCTACGAGCAGTACTTC
TRBJ2-7	TRBD1	TRBV7-9	-	CASSLIWDRDYEQYF	TGTGCCAGCAGCTTAATTTGGGACAGAGACTACGAGCAGTACTTC
TRBJ2-1	TRBD2	TRBV9	-	CASSVKGLAGYNEQFF	TGTGCCAGCAGCGTAAAAGGACTAGCGGGGTACAATGAGCAGTTCTTC